This TCR beta chain was recovered during a study of T cell responses to AZD1222 COVID-19 vaccine. The germline CDR1 and CDR2 sequences are MNHEY and SVGAGI. The V and J ends lost 5 bases and 7 bases respectively, with 14 bases between them. CDR3 length: 13 amino acids. A single count supports this clone. TCRdb's table, derived via immunoSEQ multiplex PCR, lists solely in-frame clones and lacks some. This table has about 100,000 clones, approximately 87% appearing once. Specimen: peripheral blood, collected on day 0 of AZD1222 vaccination. This receptor was obtained from an adult in good health. V usage is TRBV6-5 and J usage is TRBJ1-2; D may be TRBD1 (5 bases). CDR3 DNA: TGTGCCAGCAGTCGTGCCCGGGACGGTGGCTACACCTTC. Translation gives CASSRARDGGYTF.